This entry lists 5 T cell receptor beta chains sequenced from one sample in a study of blood T cell repertoires in COVID-19. Only in-frame clones appear in the TCRdb table, and some are missing; sequencing was by immunoSEQ multiplex PCR. This table has some 230,000 clones, approximately 84% appearing once. Material for sequencing was PBMCs or T cells enriched from blood (not recorded which). The receptor source for this set is a man aged 40-50 years who had recovered from COVID-19.

This sequence joins TRBV19 and TRBJ2-7; possibly TRBD2 for D (6 bases). Germline loops: CDR1 LNHDA, CDR2 SQIVND (reference sequence). CDR3 length: 15 amino acids. V was trimmed by 6 bases and J by 7 bases, leaving 22 bases between them. The CDR3 coding sequence is TGTGCCAGTAGGAGAGCAACGGGCCCCGCGGGGGAGCAGTACTTC. It translates to CASRRATGPAGEQYF.

The genes are TRBV2 and TRBJ2-4; 7 nucleotides align to TRBD2. V lost 7 bases to trimming and J lost 9 bases; unmatched junction nucleotides: 12. CDR1 SNHLY and CDR2 FYNNEI come from the germline V gene. This CDR3 contains 14 residues. The CDR3 protein is CASKRGLGGSIQYF. For the CDR3, the DNA is TGTGCCAGCAAACGCGGCCTGGGGGGGAGCATTCAGTACTTC. Full variable domain (remainder filled in from reference TRBV2 and TRBJ2-4): EPEVTQTPSHQVTQMGQEVILRCVPISNHLYFYWYRQILGQKVEFLVSFYNNEISEKSEIFDDQFSVERPDGSNFTLKIRSTKLEDSAMYFCASKRGLGGSIQYFGAGTRLSVL.

This chain uses TRBV27 with TRBJ2-3, with 10 bases fitting TRBD1. Trimming removed 8 bases from V and 5 bases from J; junction bases left unmatched: 10. The CDR3 loop spans 15 amino acids. Germline V gives CDR1 MNHEY, CDR2 SMNVEV (reference sequence). The CDR3 DNA sequence: TGTGCCAGCGCTCCCGGGACAGGGGTTATAGATACGCAGTATTTT. It specifies CASAPGTGVIDTQYF.

The rearrangement joins TRBV29-1 to TRBJ1-3, with D perhaps matching TRBD1 (5 bases). Germline loops: CDR1 SQVTM, CDR2 ANQGSEA. This CDR3 has 12 amino acids. V lost 1 base to trimming and J lost 8 bases, with 9 bases between them. The CDR3 reads CSVEVAGDTIYF. DNA for the CDR3: TGCAGCGTTGAAGTAGCGGGGGACACCATATATTTT.

This clone appeared once. The chain employs TRBV10-3 and TRBJ2-3; no clear D. Germline values: CDR1 ENHRY, CDR2 SYGVKD. CDR3 size: 15 residues. Trimming cost V 8 bases and J 1 base, with 16 bases left between them. CDR3 sequence reads: CAIVRDPGGTDTQYF. The CDR3 DNA reads TGTGCCATCGTCCGAGACCCAGGTGGCACAGATACGCAGTATTTT.